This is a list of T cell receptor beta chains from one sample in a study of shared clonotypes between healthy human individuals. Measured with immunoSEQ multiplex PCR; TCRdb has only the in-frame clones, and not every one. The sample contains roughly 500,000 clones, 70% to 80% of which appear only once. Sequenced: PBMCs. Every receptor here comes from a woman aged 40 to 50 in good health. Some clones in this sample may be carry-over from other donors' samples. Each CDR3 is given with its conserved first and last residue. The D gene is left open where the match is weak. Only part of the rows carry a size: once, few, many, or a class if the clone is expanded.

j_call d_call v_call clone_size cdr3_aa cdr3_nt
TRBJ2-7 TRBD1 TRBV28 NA CASYPGDRTYEQYF TGTGCCAGCTACCCTGGGGACAGAACATACGAGCAGTACTTC
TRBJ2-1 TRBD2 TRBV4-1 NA CASSRGLAGGVSYNEQFF TGCGCCAGCAGCAGAGGACTAGCGGGAGGGGTTTCCTACAATGAGCAGTTCTTC
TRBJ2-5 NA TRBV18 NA CASSPRSAGTGETQYF TGTGCCAGCTCACCAAGGTCGGCCGGAACGGGAGAGACCCAGTACTTC
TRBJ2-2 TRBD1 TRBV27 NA CASSLGQGGRTGELFF TGTGCCAGCAGTTTAGGACAGGGAGGTCGGACCGGGGAGCTGTTTTTT
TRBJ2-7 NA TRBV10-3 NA CAIGGSARGEQYF TGTGCCATCGGGGGTAGCGCACGGGGCGAGCAGTACTTC
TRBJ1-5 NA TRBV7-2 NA CASTLGQGSQPQHF TGTGCCAGCACCTTGGGGCAGGGGAGTCAGCCTCAGCATTTT
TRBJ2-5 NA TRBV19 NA CASSIGRGPETQYF TGTGCCAGTAGTATAGGACGCGGGCCAGAGACCCAGTACTTC
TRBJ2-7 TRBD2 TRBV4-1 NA CASSQTGLAGDYEQYF TGCGCCAGCAGCCAAACCGGGCTAGCGGGAGACTACGAGCAGTACTTC
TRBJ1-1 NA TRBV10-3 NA CAISESGTGTEAFF TGTGCCATCAGTGAGTCGGGGACCGGCACTGAAGCTTTCTTT
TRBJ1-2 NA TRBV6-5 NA CASSSQGLDGYTF TGTGCCAGCAGTTCCCAGGGTCTCGATGGCTACACCTTC
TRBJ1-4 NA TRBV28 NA CASSFQGREKLFF TGTGCCAGCAGTTTCCAGGGACGGGAAAAACTGTTTTTT
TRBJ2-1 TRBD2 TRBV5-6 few CASSLPGLAPYNEQFF TGTGCCAGCAGCCTACCGGGACTAGCACCCTACAATGAGCAGTTCTTC
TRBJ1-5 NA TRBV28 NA CASSRTVNRPQHF TGTGCCAGCAGCCGGACGGTAAATCGGCCCCAGCATTTT
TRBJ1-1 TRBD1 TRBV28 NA CASSTGGTEAFF TGTGCCAGCAGTACAGGGGGCACTGAAGCTTTCTTT
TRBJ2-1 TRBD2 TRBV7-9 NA CASSPTPLANEQFF TGTGCCAGCAGCCCTACCCCACTAGCGAATGAGCAGTTCTTC
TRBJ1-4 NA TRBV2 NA CASSEEIGAGEKLFF TGTGCCAGCAGTGAAGAGATAGGGGCGGGTGAAAAACTGTTTTTT
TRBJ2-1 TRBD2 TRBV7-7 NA CASREQRGDHNEQFF TGTGCTAGCAGAGAGCAGCGGGGCGACCACAATGAGCAGTTCTTC
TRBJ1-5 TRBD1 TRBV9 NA CASNLRQGGNQPQHF TGTGCCAGCAACCTTCGACAGGGGGGCAATCAGCCCCAGCATTTT
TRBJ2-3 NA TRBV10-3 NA CAISEGLATTDTQYF TGTGCCATCAGTGAGGGCCTAGCGACCACAGATACGCAGTATTTT
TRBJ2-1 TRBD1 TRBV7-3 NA CASSKTGVEQFF TGTGCCAGCAGCAAGACAGGGGTTGAGCAGTTCTTC
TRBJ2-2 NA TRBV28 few CASSPGTGNTGELFF TGTGCCAGCAGCCCCGGGACGGGCAACACCGGGGAGCTGTTTTTT
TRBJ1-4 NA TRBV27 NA CASSLWPGSGEKLFF TGTGCCAGCAGTTTATGGCCCGGGAGTGGTGAAAAACTGTTTTTT
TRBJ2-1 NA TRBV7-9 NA CASRQDSNVNEQFF TGTGCCAGCAGGCAGGACAGCAACGTTAATGAGCAGTTCTTC
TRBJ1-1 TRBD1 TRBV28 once CASSSTGTGDTEAFF TGTGCCAGCAGTTCGACCGGGACAGGGGACACTGAAGCTTTCTTT
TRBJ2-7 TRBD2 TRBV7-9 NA CASSKGLALLGEQYF TGTGCCAGCAGCAAGGGACTAGCCCTCCTGGGCGAGCAGTACTTC
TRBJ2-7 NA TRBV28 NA CASSSGGQGVLEQYF TGTGCCAGCAGTAGTGGAGGGCAGGGGGTACTTGAGCAGTACTTC
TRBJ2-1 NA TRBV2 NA CASSEARVGEQFF TGTGCCAGCAGTGAAGCCAGGGTGGGTGAGCAGTTCTTC
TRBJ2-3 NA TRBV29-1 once CSVETGSDTQYF TGCAGCGTTGAGACTGGATCAGATACGCAGTATTTT
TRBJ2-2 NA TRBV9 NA CASSVVGGTESMGTGELFF TGTGCCAGCAGCGTAGTAGGGGGGACAGAATCGATGGGCACCGGGGAGCTGTTTTTT
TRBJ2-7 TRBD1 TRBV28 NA CASSLPGTGGYGTPYERYF TGTGCCAGCAGTTTACCCGGGACAGGGGGCTACGGGACCCCCTACGAGCGGTACTTC
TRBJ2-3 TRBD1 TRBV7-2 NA CASSTGGTGGADTQYF TGTGCCAGCAGCACCGGCGGGACAGGGGGCGCGGATACGCAGTATTTT
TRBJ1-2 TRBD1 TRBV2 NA CASSERWQGGDYGYTF TGTGCCAGCAGTGAACGGTGGCAGGGGGGGGACTATGGCTACACCTTC